This T cell receptor beta chain was observed in a study of graft-versus-host responses after intestinal transplantation. Findings and limits, study-wide: The authors found GvH clones in recipient marrow, some appearing first in ileum or blood.

Germline CDR1 and CDR2: DFQATT and SNEGSKA (reference sequence). This CDR3 is 11 amino acids long. Comment on this clone: As yet, its antigen is unknown. A junction boundary mismatches the germline segment, possibly from a read error.

TCRdb's copy holds only in-frame clones and misses some; the assay was immunoSEQ multiplex PCR. The sample holds some 81,000 clones; roughly nine tenths are singletons and the top ten take roughly 0.32%. The clonotype comes from a human donor who received an intestinal transplant. This specimen was unstimulated CD4+ T cells sorted from spleen or lymph node cells, taken before intestinal transplant. V and J are TRBV20-1 and TRBJ1-6; the D gene is possibly TRBD1 (5 bases). The CDR3 spells CSARPSTDFLF. CDR3 bases: TGCAGTGCTAGACCCTCGACAGATTTTCTCTTT.